These T cell receptor beta chains were read from a single sample in a study of preoperative IRX-2 immunotherapy in early breast cancer. Data came from immunoSEQ multiplex PCR; TCRdb stores just in-frame clones and leaves some out. This table holds approximately 100,000 clones, about nine tenths found once. Sequencing was performed on tumor tissue, taken after IRX-2 immunotherapy. The receptor set was obtained from a human donor with breast cancer. CDR3s include the opening cysteine and the closing phenylalanine or tryptophan.

J gene,V gene,CDR3 protein
TRBJ1-2,TRBV6-8,CASRPQGAHGYTF
TRBJ2-5,TRBV5-1,CASSPPGLASETQYF
TRBJ1-2,TRBV28,CASSSQGYVWDYGYTF
TRBJ1-4,TRBV19,CASSNLPGRTNEKLFF
TRBJ1-1,TRBV6-8,CASSPPVNTEAFF
TRBJ1-4,TRBV29-1,CSVRAGAGNEKLFF
TRBJ1-2,TRBV28,CASSLQGLGGYTF
TRBJ2-1,TRBV11-3,CASSSFAASNYNEQFF
TRBJ1-4,TRBV28,CASSSPRVGRGEPTNEKLFF
TRBJ1-1,TRBV29-1,CSVEGRVMNTEAFF
TRBJ1-5,TRBV11-3,CASSLSPTGNQPQHF
TRBJ1-5,TRBV7-1,CASSYPEFGGPGNQPQHF
TRBJ2-5,TRBV7-4,CASIGGGQETQYF
TRBJ1-4,TRBV7-1,CASSLIDAGENEKLFF
TRBJ1-1,TRBV28,CASSLVIWGNTEAFF
TRBJ2-1,TRBV28,CASSLMGLVRNEQFF
TRBJ2-1,TRBV30,CAWSFPGLYNEQFF
TRBJ2-1,TRBV10-1,CASSESPAENEQFF
TRBJ2-2,TRBV7-1,CASSFSGPANTGELFF
TRBJ2-7,TRBV5-1,CASSPAGTGYYEQYF
TRBJ1-4,TRBV29-1,CSVDRTGNEKLFF
TRBJ2-7,TRBV6-8,CASRRAESEQYF
TRBJ1-3,TRBV28,CASSRTGPLGNTIYF
TRBJ1-5,TRBV19,CASSPALGVDQPQHF
TRBJ2-7,TRBV19,CASRKRQAYEQYF
TRBJ1-2,TRBV11-3,CASSPVAQQVRYGYTF
TRBJ1-1,TRBV6-8,CASSYHPNTEAFF
TRBJ2-5,TRBV7-8,CASSLGIRGTQYF
TRBJ1-4,TRBV28,CASSLTTEKLFF